The source of this T cell receptor (beta chain) is a study of T cells in Graves' hyperthyroidism and ophthalmopathy. As for the study in general: Peripheral blood was collected at initial diagnosis, before any treatment.

Broader study findings: The model anticipated ophthalmopathy a median about six months pre-onset.

On the basis of clinical symptoms, serum thyroxine and TRAb, thyroid ultrasound and orbital computed tomography, diagnoses were made. The PBMCs were sourced from fresh peripheral blood (more than 9 ml). Amplification yielded TCR beta CDR3 regions, with RNA transcripts as the source. A set of HTBI primers served as the primers for a first-round RT-PCR of the TCR CDR3. TCRdb processed the multiplex PCR reads anew with MiXCR; each CDR3 protein has one entry. The sample lists some 320,000 distinct CDR3 sequences, approximately 13% seen once, with 30% to 35% in the top ten. Concerning this clonotype: Its antigen is unknown.

Sequenced input: blood. The receptor's source is a woman in her thirties or forties with Graves' ophthalmopathy.

CDR3 residues: CASSPPGQIYEQYF. The CDR3 DNA reads as TGTGCCAGCAGCCCACCGGGACAGATCTACGAGCAGTACTTC. This chain connects TRBV5-6 to TRBJ2-7, with 7 nucleotides matching TRBD1. There are 14 residues in the CDR3. Unmatched junction bases numbered 7, after V lost 4 bases and J lost 3 bases. Germline V lookup: CDR1 SGHDT, CDR2 YYEEEE.